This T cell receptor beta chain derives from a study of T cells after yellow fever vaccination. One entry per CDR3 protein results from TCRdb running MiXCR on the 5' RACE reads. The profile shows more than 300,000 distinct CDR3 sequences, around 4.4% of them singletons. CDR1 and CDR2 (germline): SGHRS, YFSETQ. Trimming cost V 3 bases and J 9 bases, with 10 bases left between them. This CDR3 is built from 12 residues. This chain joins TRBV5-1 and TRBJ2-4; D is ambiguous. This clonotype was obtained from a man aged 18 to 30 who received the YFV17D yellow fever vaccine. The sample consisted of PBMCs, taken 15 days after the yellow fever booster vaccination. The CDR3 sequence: CASSSNWGIQYF. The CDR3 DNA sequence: TGCGCCAGCAGCTCAAATTGGGGCATTCAGTACTTC.